The entry below gives a single TCR beta chain sequence along with its context. V lost 10 bases, J lost 7 bases, and 13 bases stayed unmatched. There are 14 residues in the CDR3. Germline lookup yields CDR1 MNHEY and CDR2 SVGAGI. Authors' processing steps: Using reference gene primer amplification, nucleated cell counts were estimated. Method: immunoSEQ multiplex PCR; TCRdb's copy keeps in-frame clones and lacks some. V, J and clone size are taken as reported in that table, and D and trimming were inferred from the DNA itself. Here the sample spans nearly 90,000 clones, less than 95% being singletons. The data originate from a study of blood T cell repertoires in COVID-19. Study at large: T cells, B-cell-depleted T cells, or PBMCs supplied cDNA or gDNA.

Input material: peripheral blood. The chain joins TRBV6-5 to TRBJ2-7; 10 nucleotides line up with TRBD2. This receptor was taken from a man aged 18 to 35 with COVID-19, enrolled during active disease. The DNA of the CDR3 is TGTGCCACCCGCCCGGGACTAGCGTCGGAAGAGCAGTACTTC. This codes for CATRPGLASEEQYF.